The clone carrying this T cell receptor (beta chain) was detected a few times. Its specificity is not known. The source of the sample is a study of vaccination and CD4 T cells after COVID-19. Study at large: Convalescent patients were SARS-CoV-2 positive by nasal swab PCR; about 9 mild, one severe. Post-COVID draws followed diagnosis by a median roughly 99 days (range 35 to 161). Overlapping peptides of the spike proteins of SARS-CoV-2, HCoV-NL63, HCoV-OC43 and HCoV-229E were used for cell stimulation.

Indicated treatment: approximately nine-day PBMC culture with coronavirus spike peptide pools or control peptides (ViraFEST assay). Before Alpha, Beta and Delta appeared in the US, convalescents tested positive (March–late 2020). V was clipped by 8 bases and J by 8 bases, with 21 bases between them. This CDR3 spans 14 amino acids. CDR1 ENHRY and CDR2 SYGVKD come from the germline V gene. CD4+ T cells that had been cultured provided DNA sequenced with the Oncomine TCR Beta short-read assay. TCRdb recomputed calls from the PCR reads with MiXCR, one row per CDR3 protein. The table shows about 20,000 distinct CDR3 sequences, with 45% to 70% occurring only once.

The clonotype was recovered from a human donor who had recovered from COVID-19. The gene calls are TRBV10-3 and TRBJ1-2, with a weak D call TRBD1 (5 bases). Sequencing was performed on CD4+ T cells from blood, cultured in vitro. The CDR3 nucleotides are TGTGCCATCGGGGGACGGGCTCTTGAGGACGGCTACACCTTC. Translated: CAIGGRALEDGYTF.